These 28 T cell receptor beta chains originate from one sample sequenced in a study of Tregs in tolerant kidney transplant recipients. Generated by immunoSEQ multiplex PCR, the TCRdb table keeps only in-frame clones and is missing some. The sample yields 200,000 to 300,000 clones, more than 65% seen once. Sequenced input: CD4+ T cells from blood. These receptor sequences come from a human donor in good health.

The gene calls are TRBV5-1 and TRBJ2-5, with D tentatively TRBD2 (5 bases). There are 16 residues in the CDR3. Trimming took 4 bases from V and 5 from J, leaving 21 bases between them. The germline V gene encodes CDR1 SGHRS and CDR2 YFSETQ. As DNA, the CDR3 is TGCGCCAGCAGCCTCGGAGTGATCCTCGGGGAGGAGACCCAGTACTTC. This encodes CASSLGVILGEETQYF.

This clone showed up just a few times. The chain has TRBV12-2 and TRBJ1-1. TRBV12-2 represents a pseudogene. This CDR3 has 15 amino acids. The CDR3 sequence is CASRPGERGNTEAFF. CDR3 DNA: TGTGCAAGTCGCCCGGGGGAGAGGGGGAACACTGAAGCTTTCTTT.

In DNA form, the CDR3 reads TGCGCCAGCAGCCCGGATCAAGGGGAGACCCAGTACTTC. Protein sequence: CASSPDQGETQYF. This rearrangement joins TRBV5-1 to TRBJ2-5; D is unresolved. The V gene lost 4 bases and the J gene lost 5 bases, with 12 bases spanning the gap. The germline V gene encodes CDR1 SGHRS and CDR2 YFSETQ. CDR3 length: 13 amino acids.

This chain connects TRBV2 to TRBJ1-1; 7 bases line up with TRBD1. The trim removed 7 bases at V and 7 bases at J, leaving 12 bases unmatched. The CDR3 runs 14 residues. Germline V gene data show CDR1 as SNHLY and CDR2 as FYNNEI. The CDR3 protein is CASNPGTADIEAFF. The CDR3, as DNA: TGTGCCAGCAATCCCGGGACAGCCGACATTGAAGCTTTCTTT.

The chain uses TRBV7-2 and TRBJ1-2, with D tentatively TRBD1 (6 bases). This CDR3 region has 13 residues. Trimming cost V 4 bases and J 7 bases, with 13 bases left between them. Germline assignment: CDR1 SGHTA and CDR2 FQGNSA. The CDR3 nucleotides are TGTGCCAGCAGCTACGGCAGGGGTAGTGGCTACACCTTC. It is translated as CASSYGRGSGYTF. Drawing the rest from reference TRBV7-2 and TRBJ1-2, the complete variable domain is GAGVSQSPSNKVTEKGKDVELRCDPISGHTALYWYRQSLGQGLEFLIYFQGNSAPDKSGLPSDRFSAERTGGSVSTLTIQRTQQEDSAVYLCASSYGRGSGYTFGSGTRLTVV.

The V and J genes are TRBV6-6 and TRBJ2-7; D ambiguous. This CDR3 region has 13 residues. Trimming pared 7 bases from V and 1 base from J, leaving 11 bases between. CDR1 and CDR2 (germline): MNHNY, SVGAGI (reference sequence). The CDR3 coding sequence is TGTGCCAGCAAGAGGCAAGGGTCCTACGAGCAGTACTTC. This codes for CASKRQGSYEQYF.

The V and J genes are TRBV7-9 and TRBJ2-1; tentatively, D is TRBD2 (7 bases). Trimming stripped 5 bases from V and 4 bases from J, with 18 bases between. This CDR3 comprises 16 residues. The germline V gene has CDR1 SEHNR and CDR2 FQNEAQ (reference sequence). CDR3 DNA sequence: TGTGCCAGCAGCCCCGTGGGGGGGCGCCAGTACAATGAGCAGTTCTTC. It codes for CASSPVGGRQYNEQFF.

The chain is built from TRBV4-1 and TRBJ2-5; no clear D. The CDR3 runs to 15 residues. V was pared by 2 bases and J by 0 bases, with 10 bases between. Per germline, CDR1 MGHRA and CDR2 YSYEKL. The CDR3, as DNA: TGCGCCAGCAGCCAACTGGGGTTAAACCAAGAGACCCAGTACTTC. As protein: CASSQLGLNQETQYF.

This clone was detected once. The chain employs TRBV15 and TRBJ1-3, with D possibly matching TRBD1 (5 bases). The CDR3 loop spans 16 amino acids. Germline V lookup: CDR1 LNHNV, CDR2 YYDKDF (reference sequence). Trimming removed 0 bases from V and 4 bases from J, with 13 bases in between. The CDR3 DNA follows: TGTGCCACCAGCAGAGATCCGGCAGGGCTGGGAAACACCATATATTTT. Protein: CATSRDPAGLGNTIYF. The complete variable domain, with remaining parts taken from reference TRBV15 and TRBJ1-3, reads DAMVIQNPRYQVTQFGKPVTLSCSQTLNHNVMYWYQQKSSQAPKLLFHYYDKDFNNEADTPDNFQSRRPNTSFCFLDIRSPGLGDTAMYLCATSRDPAGLGNTIYFGEGSWLTVV.

V and J are TRBV6-1 and TRBJ2-5, with D possibly being TRBD2 (6 bases). The CDR3 runs to 17 residues. Germline CDR1 MNHNS, CDR2 SASEGT. V was pared by 3 bases and J by 2 bases, with 19 bases between. The CDR3 DNA reads as TGTGCCAGCAGTGAGGAGTCAGGAGGGGAGCTTCAAGAGACCCAGTACTTC. This codes for CASSEESGGELQETQYF.

In regard to this clone: Germline and junction disagree at one end, which may indicate a read error. V is TRBV4-1 and J is TRBJ1-2; perhaps TRBD1 as D (5 bases). CDR1 and CDR2 from the germline V gene are MGHRA and YSYEKL. The length of the CDR3 is 13 residues. As DNA, the CDR3 is TGCGCCAGCAGCCTTTCCCCCCGGGGACCCAGAGACTTC. It is translated as CASSLSPRGPRDF.

The chain uses TRBV4-2 and TRBJ1-4; D is unresolved. The V end was cut by 0 bases, the J end by 5 bases, with 13 bases between. The germline CDR1 and CDR2 sequences are LGHNA and YNFKEQ. The CDR3 has 16 amino acids. CDR3 residues: CASSQDYSIENEKLFF. The CDR3, as DNA: TGTGCCAGCAGCCAAGATTACAGCATCGAGAATGAAAAACTGTTTTTT.

The J gene is TRBJ2-5, the V gene TRBV4-1; D uncertain. This CDR3 is 14 amino acids long. Germline V gene sequence: CDR1 MGHRA, CDR2 YSYEKL. V was pared by 2 bases and J by 1 base, with 8 bases between. The CDR3 DNA reads TGCGCCAGCAGCCAAACTACCAGCCAAGAGACCCAGTACTTC. Its protein is CASSQTTSQETQYF.

The V gene is TRBV2, the J gene TRBJ1-3, with D perhaps TRBD1 (6 bases). There are 16 residues in the CDR3. In germline, CDR1 is SNHLY, CDR2 FYNNEI. V lost 5 bases and J 0 bases, leaving 14 bases between the germline ends. Here the CDR3 reads CASSTTGWNSGNTIYF. CDR3 DNA: TGTGCCAGCAGTACGACAGGATGGAACTCTGGAAACACCATATATTTT.

The V gene is TRBV5-8, the J gene TRBJ1-5; D may be TRBD1 (5 bases). Germline V gene sequence: CDR1 SGHTS, CDR2 YDEGEE. The CDR3 is 16 residues long. V shed 3 bases and J shed 1 base, with 14 bases lying between them. CDR3 nucleotides: TGTGCCAGCAGCTCCGTATGGGGGGGGAGCAATCAGCCCCAGCATTTT. It yields the protein CASSSVWGGSNQPQHF.

J is TRBJ2-3 and V is TRBV29-1; a possible D gene is TRBD2 (6 bases). The germline V gene has CDR1 SQVTM and CDR2 ANQGSEA. The V and J ends lost 3 bases and 0 bases respectively, with 16 bases between them. The CDR3 is made up of 16 amino acids. The CDR3 DNA reads TGCAGCGTTGACATGTGGGGCGGGATAAGCACAGATACGCAGTATTTT. Its translation is CSVDMWGGISTDTQYF.

The V and J genes are TRBV9 and TRBJ2-5; 7 bases are a match to TRBD1. This CDR3 spans 14 amino acids. Germline V gene sequence: CDR1 SGDLS, CDR2 YYNGEE. V shed 4 bases and J 2 bases; nucleotides not matched to a gene: 5. CDR3 bases: TGTGCCAGCAGCTCCCGGACAGGACAAGAGACCCAGTACTTC. Translating it yields CASSSRTGQETQYF.

The chain links TRBV29-1 to TRBJ1-1; 7 bases are shared with TRBD1. V was clipped by 7 bases and J by 11 bases; unmatched bases: 19. Germline-derived CDR1 and CDR2 are SQVTM and ANQGSEA. The CDR3 contains 14 residues. Written as DNA, the CDR3 is TGCAGCGCCTCCCGGCTTCGGGACAGCCGCGGCGCTTTCTTT. It encodes CSASRLRDSRGAFF.

The genes are TRBV9 and TRBJ1-6; D not certain. The germline gives CDR1 SGDLS, CDR2 YYNGEE. The CDR3 contains 13 residues. Between the trimmed V and J ends, which lost 1 base and 5 bases, there was a span of 4 bases. CDR3 region: CASSVLDNSPLHF. CDR3 nucleotide sequence: TGTGCCAGCAGCGTATTGGATAATTCACCCCTCCACTTT.

A few counts support this clone. This chain links TRBV5-4 with TRBJ1-2, with a weak D call TRBD1 (6 bases). Germline loops: CDR1 SGHNT, CDR2 YYREEE (reference sequence). With 4 bases removed from V and 5 bases from J, the gap between germline ends came to 18 bases. The CDR3 covers 15 residues. The CDR3, as DNA: TGTGCCAGCAGCGCCGGGACATCGGGGCGGTATGGCTACACCTTC. Translated: CASSAGTSGRYGYTF.

About this clone itself: Other DNA sequences from this sample encode an identical CDR3 as well. The chain uses TRBV18 and TRBJ1-2; TRBD1 matches at 7 bases. CDR1 is KGHSH, CDR2 LQKENI, per germline. The CDR3 length is 13 residues. After removal of 3 bases from V and 4 bases from J, the junction contained 2 bases not matched to a gene. CDR3 sequence: CASSPGTAYGYTF. DNA for the CDR3: TGTGCCAGCTCACCCGGGACAGCCTATGGCTACACCTTC.

J is TRBJ2-1 and V is TRBV29-1, with TRBD2 identical over 11 bases. Germline loops: CDR1 SQVTM, CDR2 ANQGSEA. This CDR3 is 14 amino acids long. The J segment lost 7 bases and the V segment lost 6 bases, leaving 8 bases of the junction unmatched. The CDR3: CSVPPSGGKNEQFF. The CDR3 bases are TGCAGCGTCCCCCCTAGCGGGGGGAAGAATGAGCAGTTCTTC.

The chain has TRBV29-1 and TRBJ2-1; 8 bases are a match to TRBD2. CDR3 length: 15 amino acids. The J segment lost 0 bases and the V segment lost 4 bases, leaving 5 bases of the junction unmatched. The germline V gene encodes CDR1 SQVTM and CDR2 ANQGSEA. This CDR3 is CSVAVAGPSYNEQFF. The CDR3 DNA reads TGCAGCGTTGCGGTAGCGGGACCCTCCTACAATGAGCAGTTCTTC.

This chain links TRBV13 with TRBJ1-5, with 7 bases identical to TRBD1. Germline values: CDR1 PRHDT, CDR2 FYEKMQ (reference sequence). With 4 bases clipped from V and 3 bases from J, the junction kept 12 bases outside the gene matches. This CDR3 is 17 amino acids long. Written as DNA, the CDR3 is TGTGCCAGCAGCTCAAGGGTAGGGACAGAGACCAATCAGCCCCAGCATTTT. Its protein is CASSSRVGTETNQPQHF.

V is TRBV7-3 and J is TRBJ1-2; D may be TRBD1 (5 bases). The CDR3 contains 13 residues. CDR1 and CDR2 (germline): SGHTA, FQGTGA. Trimming shortened V by 6 bases and J by 3 bases, and 11 bases separated the two germline ends. The CDR3 DNA sequence: TGTGCCAGCAGTACCCAGGGTGACTATGGCTACACCTTC. Translation: CASSTQGDYGYTF. The variable domain in full, completed from reference TRBV7-3 and TRBJ1-2, reads GAGVSQTPSNKVTEKGKYVELRCDPISGHTALYWYRQSLGQGPEFLIYFQGTGAADDSGLPNDRFFAVRPEGSVSTLKIQRTERGDSAVYLCASSTQGDYGYTFGSGTRLTVV.

The chain couples TRBV6-5 to TRBJ2-3; 7 nucleotides line up with TRBD1. The germline V gene encodes CDR1 MNHEY and CDR2 SVGAGI. The V segment lost 7 bases and the J segment 2 bases; nucleotides outside the gene matches: 6. The CDR3 has 14 residues. The CDR3 nucleotides read TGTGCCAGCACCCTGGACAGGAACACAGATACGCAGTATTTT. Translating gives CASTLDRNTDTQYF.

The chain combines TRBV28 with TRBJ2-7; 9 bases agree with TRBD1. The CDR3 totals 17 residues. The J segment lost 1 base and the V segment lost 4 bases, leaving 11 bases of the junction unmatched. Germline V CDR1 and CDR2: MDHEN, SYDVKM. Written as DNA, the CDR3 is TGTGCCAGCAGTTCGATTTCCGGGACAGGGTTGTCCTACGAGCAGTACTTC. Translating it yields CASSSISGTGLSYEQYF.

V gene TRBV18 combines with J gene TRBJ2-1, with D perhaps TRBD1 (6 bases). The CDR3 contains 15 residues. From germline, CDR1 is KGHSH and CDR2 LQKENI. V was cut by 3 bases and J by 2 bases, with 11 bases left in between. The CDR3 DNA reads TGTGCCAGCTCACCGATCGAGGGGGCCTACAATGAGCAGTTCTTC. Translating it yields CASSPIEGAYNEQFF.